A single sample is the source of the 5 T cell receptor beta chains below, sequenced in a study of CD8 T cells in ankylosing spondylitis. In TCRdb, the 5' RACE reads were re-called with MiXCR into one record per CDR3 protein. The table includes roughly 120,000 distinct CDR3 sequences, roughly 15% detected once. Sequencing used blood, either unsorted or a sorted T cell fraction (not recorded which). The receptors derive from a female donor with ankylosing spondylitis or in good health (not recorded which).

This clonotype occurred many times. The rearrangement joins TRBV12-3 or TRBV12-4 to TRBJ2-3; D might be TRBD2 (6 bases). CDR3 length: 16 residues. V dropped 7 bases and J dropped 0 bases, with 17 bases sitting between them. Here the CDR3 reads CASKLGGGESTDTQYF. The CDR3 region has the DNA TGTGCCAGCAAATTGGGCGGCGGGGAGAGCACAGATACGCAGTATTTT.

This clonotype came up a few times. The chain couples TRBV12-3 or TRBV12-4 to TRBJ2-3, with 7 bases fitting TRBD2. CDR3 length: 13 amino acids. The V gene end was trimmed by 6 bases and the J gene end by 6 bases; junction bases not matched to a gene: 6. CDR3 protein: CASRPGGLDTQYF. DNA of the CDR3: TGTGCCAGCAGACCCGGGGGGTTGGATACGCAGTATTTT.

The chain is built from TRBV2 and TRBJ1-2; 9 bases are shared with TRBD1. J was trimmed by 3 bases and V by 7 bases; bases with no gene match: 9. CDR1 and CDR2 (germline): SNHLY, FYNNEI. This CDR3 is built from 15 residues. The CDR3 loop is CASKDRGFWDYGYTF. Here the CDR3 DNA reads TGTGCCAGCAAAGACAGGGGGTTTTGGGACTATGGCTACACCTTC.

This clonotype has just a few counts. The chain has TRBV12-3 or TRBV12-4 and TRBJ2-5, with D uncertain. The CDR3 runs 13 residues. V dropped 3 bases and J dropped 1 base, with 6 bases sitting between them. CDR3 sequence: CASSFFPQETQYF. The CDR3 nucleotides read TGTGCCAGCAGTTTTTTTCCCCAAGAGACCCAGTACTTC.

As concerns this clonotype: A much larger clone lies a single base off, so this may be a read error. The chain has TRBV20-1 and TRBJ2-1, with D unresolved. Germline values: CDR1 DFQATT, CDR2 SNEGSKA (reference sequence). The CDR3 runs 15 residues. Here the CDR3 DNA reads TGCGGTGCAGAGATCGGGCTCCTCAAATACAATGAGCAGTTCTTC. This sequence encodes CGAEIGLLKYNEQFF.